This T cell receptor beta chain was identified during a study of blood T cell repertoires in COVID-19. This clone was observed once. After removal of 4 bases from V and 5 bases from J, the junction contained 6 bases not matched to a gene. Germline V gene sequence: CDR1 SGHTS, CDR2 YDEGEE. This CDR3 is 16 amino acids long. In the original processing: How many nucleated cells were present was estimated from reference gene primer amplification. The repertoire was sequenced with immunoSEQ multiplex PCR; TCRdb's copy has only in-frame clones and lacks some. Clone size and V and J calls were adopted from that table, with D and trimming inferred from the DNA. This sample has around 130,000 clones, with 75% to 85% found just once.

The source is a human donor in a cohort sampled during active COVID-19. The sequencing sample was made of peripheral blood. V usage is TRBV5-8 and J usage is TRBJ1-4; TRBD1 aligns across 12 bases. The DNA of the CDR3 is TGTGCCAGCAGCCCCGGGACAGGGGGCGGGAATGAAAAACTGTTTTTT. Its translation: CASSPGTGGGNEKLFF.